This section outlines one T cell receptor beta chain sequence together with its context. Assay: immunoSEQ multiplex PCR; the TCRdb copy retains only in-frame clones and omits some. The sample has 200,000 to 250,000 clones; 85% to 90% are singletons. The source of the sample is a study of blood T cell repertoires in COVID-19. Germline V gene lookup returns CDR1 SGHRS and CDR2 YFSETQ. V was shortened by 6 bases and J by 1 base, with 11 bases between the two germline ends. The CDR3 is 14 amino acids. The chain couples TRBV5-1 to TRBJ1-3; the D gene is possibly TRBD1 (6 bases). The TCR comes from a woman aged 45-60 years with COVID-19, enrolled during active disease. The sample consisted of peripheral blood. CDR3 amino acids: CASTRGGSGNTIYF. The CDR3 DNA reads TGCGCCAGCACCAGGGGCGGGTCTGGAAACACCATATATTTT.